One and the same sample provided the 29 T cell receptor beta chains below, sequenced in a study of blood T cell repertoires in COVID-19. Profiling relied on immunoSEQ multiplex PCR, and the TCRdb table lists in-frame clones only, not all of them. Found here are 60,000 to 85,000 clones, around 87% of them singletons; the top ten hold approximately 29%. Sequenced material: peripheral blood. These receptors all come from an elderly woman with active or convalescent COVID-19.

J is TRBJ2-3 and V is TRBV27; 8 bases match TRBD1. CDR3 length equals 15 residues. Per germline, CDR1 MNHEY and CDR2 SMNVEV (reference sequence). V dropped 5 bases and J dropped 0; count of bases not matched to a gene: 4. In DNA, the CDR3 is TGTGCCAGCAGTCGGCAGGGGGCTAGCACAGATACGCAGTATTTT. Translating gives CASSRQGASTDTQYF.

The chain is built from TRBV2 and TRBJ1-4; D possibly corresponds to TRBD1 (5 bases). CDR1 SNHLY and CDR2 FYNNEI come from the germline V gene. Between the trimmed V and J ends, which lost 4 bases and 8 bases, there was a span of 11 bases. CDR3 length: 13 amino acids. The CDR3 spells CASSGQGREKLFF. CDR3 in DNA: TGTGCCAGCAGTGGCCAGGGTCGAGAAAAACTGTTTTTT. Based on the CDR3 plus reference TRBV2 and TRBJ1-4, the full variable domain is EPEVTQTPSHQVTQMGQEVILRCVPISNHLYFYWYRQILGQKVEFLVSFYNNEISEKSEIFDDQFSVERPDGSNFTLKIRSTKLEDSAMYFCASSGQGREKLFFGSGTQLSVL.

The chain combines TRBV5-5 with TRBJ1-2; a weak D match, TRBD1 (6 bases). V lost 1 base and J 10 bases, leaving 17 bases between the germline ends. This CDR3 has 14 residues. Germline-derived CDR1 and CDR2 are SGHKS and YYEKEE (reference sequence). CDR3 in DNA: TGTGCCAGCAGCTTGCGCGAACAGGGCCCCACCTACACCTTC. The encoded protein is CASSLREQGPTYTF.

The chain employs TRBV18 and TRBJ1-3, with a possible D match to TRBD1 (5 bases). The CDR3 contains 17 residues. Germline V CDR1 and CDR2: KGHSH, LQKENI. The germline V and J ends were trimmed by 3 bases and 0 bases, with 15 bases remaining between them. In DNA form, the CDR3 reads TGTGCCAGCTCACCCGCATCCAGGGCGTTCTCTGGAAACACCATATATTTT. Protein: CASSPASRAFSGNTIYF.

The chain is built from TRBV19 and TRBJ2-7, with TRBD2 as a possible D gene (6 bases). The CDR3 spans 15 residues. CDR1 is LNHDA, CDR2 SQIVND, per germline (reference sequence). V was cut by 3 bases and J by 3 bases, with 15 bases left in between. DNA for the CDR3: TGTGCCAGTAGTATTGGGGGGAGTCTCATCTACGAGCAGTACTTC. This gives the protein CASSIGGSLIYEQYF.

V is TRBV9 and J is TRBJ2-3; D gene uncertain. The CDR3 runs 14 residues. Germline V CDR1 and CDR2: SGDLS, YYNGEE. V shed 4 bases and J shed 8 bases, with 17 bases lying between them. The CDR3 region has the DNA TGTGCCAGCAGCCCGTCGCCGTCAGTCCCTACGCAGTATTTT. Its protein is CASSPSPSVPTQYF.

The chain links TRBV7-8 to TRBJ2-2, with a weak D call TRBD2 (6 bases). In germline, CDR1 is SGHVS, CDR2 FQNEAQ. The CDR3 is 15 residues long. V was trimmed by 4 bases and J by 3 bases, leaving 12 bases between them. The CDR3 here is CASSSNGGYTGELFF. The CDR3 DNA reads as TGTGCCAGCAGCTCGAACGGGGGTTACACCGGGGAGCTGTTTTTT.

In its sample, this clone was seen once. The chain employs TRBV9 and TRBJ1-2; TRBD1 might be the D (6 bases). The CDR3 spans 16 residues. Trimming took 0 bases from V and 0 from J, leaving 12 bases between them. The germline V gene has CDR1 SGDLS and CDR2 YYNGEE. The CDR3 region is CASSVDDRRPNYGYTF. The CDR3 coding sequence is TGTGCCAGCAGCGTAGATGACAGGCGGCCTAACTATGGCTACACCTTC.

V is TRBV6-5 and J is TRBJ1-2; 8 bases line up with TRBD1. With V trimmed by 5 bases and J by 4 bases, 6 bases remained unmatched. The CDR3 runs to 14 residues. Germline V gene lookup returns CDR1 MNHEY and CDR2 SVGAGI. CDR3 in amino acids: CASSRQGPFYGYTF. CDR3 nucleotide sequence: TGTGCCAGCAGTCGACAGGGGCCCTTCTATGGCTACACCTTC.

This clone was counted once. One junction end disagrees with the germline gene, perhaps due to a read error. This chain links TRBV3-1 (or the pseudogene TRBV3-2) with TRBJ1-2; D unclear. Germline CDR1 LGHDT, CDR2 YNNKEL (reference sequence). The CDR3 runs 14 residues. This CDR3 reads CASTQSMESRGYTF. The CDR3 DNA reads as TGTGCCAGCACCCAAAGTATGGAGTCACGGGGCTACACCTTC.

This clone has only a few counts. The chain carries TRBV7-8 and TRBJ2-1, with 8 bases aligning to TRBD2. V trimming: 1 base; J trimming: 6 bases; junction bases outside the gene matches: 14. CDR1 and CDR2 (germline): SGHVS, FQNEAQ. CDR3 length equals 18 residues. CDR3 region: CASSLVLGGGPNSNEQFF. The CDR3 coding sequence is TGTGCCAGCAGCTTAGTTTTGGGCGGGGGGCCAAACTCCAATGAGCAGTTCTTC.

This clone was seen a few times. The rearrangement uses TRBV5-1 and TRBJ2-1; TRBD2 aligns across 9 bases. Germline loops: CDR1 SGHRS, CDR2 YFSETQ. The junction had 6 bases not matched to a gene; V was cut back by 4 bases and J by 4 bases. The CDR3 has 15 amino acids. The CDR3 protein is CASSPVAGDYNEQFF. The CDR3 region has the DNA TGCGCCAGCAGCCCGGTAGCGGGGGATTACAATGAGCAGTTCTTC.

The chain has TRBV30 and TRBJ1-6; D is unclear. The V gene lost 2 bases and the J gene lost 7 bases, with 12 bases spanning the gap. Germline CDR1 is GTSNPN and CDR2 is SVGIG (reference sequence). This CDR3 spans 14 amino acids. The CDR3 loop reads CAWSKEGVNSPLHF. The CDR3 bases are TGTGCCTGGAGTAAAGAGGGTGTAAATTCACCCCTCCACTTT.

The chain employs TRBV2 and TRBJ1-3, with 9 positions matching TRBD1. CDR3 length: 15 amino acids. Germline V CDR1 and CDR2: SNHLY, FYNNEI. V trimming: 4 bases; J trimming: 1 base; junction bases outside the gene matches: 2. CDR3 region: CASSVGQGSGNTIYF. CDR3 nucleotides: TGTGCCAGCAGTGTTGGACAGGGGTCTGGAAACACCATATATTTT.

The chain has TRBV4-3 and TRBJ1-5; D remains ambiguous. Germline V gene lookup returns CDR1 LGHNA and CDR2 YSLEER. CDR3 length: 14 residues. Trimming stripped 0 bases from V and 10 bases from J, with 13 bases between. The DNA of the CDR3 is TGCGCCAGCAGCCAAGATCCGGGGTTGGGACCCCAGCATTTT. Protein: CASSQDPGLGPQHF.

Only one count was recorded for this clone. The rearrangement links TRBV6-1 to TRBJ2-3; no clear D. V lost 3 bases and J 8 bases, leaving 15 bases between the germline ends. This CDR3 spans 14 amino acids. Germline loops: CDR1 MNHNS, CDR2 SASEGT. The CDR3: CASSEERGFFTQYF. DNA of the CDR3: TGTGCCAGCAGTGAGGAACGCGGATTCTTTACGCAGTATTTT.

The chain has TRBV30 and TRBJ1-2; D gene unclear. The CDR3 contains 12 residues. Trimming took 3 bases from V and 2 from J, leaving 7 bases between them. CDR1 GTSNPN and CDR2 SVGIG come from the germline V gene (reference sequence). The CDR3 DNA reads TGTGCCTGGAGATCGGGGAACTATGGCTACACCTTC. It translates to CAWRSGNYGYTF.

Details on this clone: A junction end diverges from the germline sequence, so it may reflect a read error. The V gene is TRBV7-7, the J gene TRBJ2-2; 7 positions agree with TRBD2. This CDR3 contains 16 residues. The germline CDR1 and CDR2 sequences are SSHAT and FNYEAQ (reference sequence). The CDR3 nucleotides are TGTGCTAGCAGCTTAGAGGGAGGGGTCGGCACCGGGGAGCTGTTTTTT. As protein: CASSLEGGVGTGELFF.

The J gene is TRBJ1-1, the V gene TRBV27; a weak D match, TRBD1 (6 bases). The CDR3 consists of 14 residues. Per germline, CDR1 MNHEY and CDR2 SMNVEV (reference sequence). V lost 8 bases and J lost 1, with 14 bases in between. The CDR3 here is CASRGASTNTEAFF. The DNA for the CDR3 is TGTGCCAGCCGGGGGGCGTCGACGAACACTGAAGCTTTCTTT.

The gene calls are TRBV30 and TRBJ1-6; TRBD1 matches at 9 bases. Trimming took 3 bases from V and 7 from J; bases not matched to a gene: 4. In germline, CDR1 is GTSNPN, CDR2 SVGIG (reference sequence). This CDR3 has 14 residues. CDR3 bases: TGTGCCTGGAGAAGGGACAGGGCCAATTCACCCCTCCACTTT. Protein: CAWRRDRANSPLHF.

This chain joins TRBV11-2 and TRBJ2-3; 12 bases are a match to TRBD2. The CDR3 is made up of 17 amino acids. V trimming: 5 bases; J trimming: 2 bases; junction bases outside the gene matches: 8. CDR1 is SGHAT, CDR2 FQNNGV, per germline. The CDR3 sequence: CASSQQLAGGFTDTQYF. In DNA form, the CDR3 reads TGTGCCAGCAGCCAACAACTAGCGGGGGGTTTCACAGATACGCAGTATTTT. The full variable domain, its missing parts supplied by reference TRBV11-2 and TRBJ2-3, is EAGVAQSPRYKIIEKRQSVAFWCNPISGHATLYWYQQILGQGPKLLIQFQNNGVVDDSQLPKDRFSAERLKGVDSTLKIQPAKLEDSAVYLCASSQQLAGGFTDTQYFGPGTRLTVL.

The chain links TRBV5-8 to TRBJ1-6; 7 nucleotides match TRBD1. CDR3 length: 17 residues. V shed 6 bases and J 3 bases; nucleotides not matched to a gene: 12. Germline V gene lookup returns CDR1 SGHTS and CDR2 YDEGEE. CDR3 residues: CASTSDWTGGYNSPLHF. The CDR3 DNA is TGTGCCAGCACTAGTGATTGGACAGGCGGCTATAATTCACCCCTCCACTTT.

This rearrangement joins TRBV7-9 to TRBJ1-1, with D maybe TRBD1 (5 bases). V dropped 5 bases and J dropped 2 bases, with 15 bases sitting between them. The CDR3 extends over 15 amino acids. Germline V gene data show CDR1 as SEHNR and CDR2 as FQNEAQ (reference sequence). Here the CDR3 reads CASSLGGYSNTEAFF. For the CDR3, the DNA is TGTGCCAGCAGCCTGGGGGGGTACTCCAACACTGAAGCTTTCTTT.

This clone was recorded only once. This chain uses TRBV6-1 with TRBJ1-2, with 9 bases lining up with TRBD1. This CDR3 is built from 15 residues. Trimming cost V 2 bases and J 4 bases; bases outside gene matches: 5. Germline V gene sequence: CDR1 MNHNS, CDR2 SASEGT. The CDR3 DNA reads as TGTGCCAGCAGTGAATCCGGGACAGGGTCCTATGGCTACACCTTC. This codes for CASSESGTGSYGYTF.

This clone was picked up a small number of times. The genes are TRBV2 and TRBJ1-2; D ambiguous. This CDR3 region has 13 residues. Germline V gene lookup returns CDR1 SNHLY and CDR2 FYNNEI. Trimming removed 0 bases from V and 4 bases from J, with 6 bases in between. CDR3 in amino acids: CASSEAGSYGYTF. In DNA form, the CDR3 reads TGTGCCAGCAGTGAAGCAGGGAGCTATGGCTACACCTTC.

J is TRBJ2-1 and V is TRBV7-9; tentative D call: TRBD2 (6 bases). This CDR3 spans 11 amino acids. Trimming took off 11 bases at V and 10 bases at J, with 15 bases between the two ends. The V gene's germline CDR1 is SEHNR and CDR2 FQNEAQ (reference sequence). The CDR3 DNA reads as TGTGCCGCGGGCGGGGCGGGCGAGCAGTTCTTC. Translation: CAAGGAGEQFF.

This clone appeared once. The rearrangement links TRBV5-1 to TRBJ1-4; 7 nucleotides align to TRBD1. Per the germline V gene, CDR1 is SGHRS and CDR2 is YFSETQ. The CDR3 is 15 amino acids. The V gene end was trimmed by 0 bases and the J gene end by 6 bases; junction bases not matched to a gene: 5. The chain's CDR3 is CASSLVQGPDEKLFF. DNA for the CDR3: TGCGCCAGCAGCTTGGTACAGGGGCCTGATGAAAAACTGTTTTTT. Full variable domain (rest looked up from reference TRBV5-1 and TRBJ1-4): KAGVTQTPRYLIKTRGQQVTLSCSPISGHRSVSWYQQTPGQGLQFLFEYFSETQRNKGNFPGRFSGRQFSNSRSEMNVSTLELGDSALYLCASSLVQGPDEKLFFGSGTQLSVL.

The chain employs TRBV7-9 and TRBJ1-2; 7 bases match TRBD1. The CDR3 has 15 amino acids. The ends lost 1 base at V and 3 bases at J; junction bases unmatched: 5. The germline V gene encodes CDR1 SEHNR and CDR2 FQNEAQ (reference sequence). The CDR3 DNA follows: TGTGCCAGCAGCTTAGGGCCTGGGACAGACTATGGCTACACCTTC. Its translation: CASSLGPGTDYGYTF.

A single count supports this clone. CDR3 loop: CASSLNPLGGGTEAFF. CDR3 nucleotide sequence: TGTGCCAGCAGCTTAAACCCCCTGGGGGGAGGGACTGAAGCTTTCTTT. The rearrangement joins TRBV7-3 to TRBJ1-1; a possible D gene is TRBD1 (5 bases). The CDR3 length is 16 residues. Germline V gives CDR1 SGHTA, CDR2 FQGTGA. Trimming took off 1 base at V and 5 bases at J, with 17 bases between the two ends.